These 28 T cell receptor beta chains were all obtained from the same sample, sequenced in a study of shared clonotypes between healthy human individuals. Sequencing was performed with immunoSEQ multiplex PCR; in TCRdb, only in-frame clones are kept and a portion is missing. The sample lists about 960,000 clones, over 75% occurring once. Sequenced material: memory CD4+ T cells sorted from blood. This sample's subset: CD45RA-negative fraction. These receptors were collected from a man between 18 and 35 years old in good health.

The chain combines TRBV7-2 with TRBJ1-1; possibly TRBD1 for D (6 bases). From germline, CDR1 is SGHTA and CDR2 FQGNSA. This CDR3 is 12 amino acids long. V dropped 4 bases and J dropped 7 bases, with 10 bases sitting between them. Written as DNA, the CDR3 is TGTGCCAGCAGCTCACAGGGTGTTGAAGCTTTCTTT. This sequence encodes CASSSQGVEAFF.

The chain uses TRBV29-1 and TRBJ2-5, with TRBD2 identical over 9 bases. The CDR3 covers 17 residues. Trimming at V came to 6 bases and at J to 5 bases, leaving 19 bases not matched to a gene. Germline V gene sequence: CDR1 SQVTM, CDR2 ANQGSEA. The CDR3 DNA reads TGCAGCGTGGGCTCCTCTAGCGGGATTACCTTTGTGGAGACCCAGTACTTC. Its translation: CSVGSSSGITFVETQYF.

The rearrangement links TRBV11-2 to TRBJ2-6; D is undetermined. CDR3 length equals 14 residues. V was shortened by 7 bases and J by 0 bases, with 7 bases between the two germline ends. The germline gives CDR1 SGHAT, CDR2 FQNNGV. The CDR3 bases are TGTGCCAGCACCCCGGTCTCTGGGGCCAACGTCCTGACTTTC. Protein sequence: CASTPVSGANVLTF. The entire variable domain, with the rest obtained from reference TRBV11-2 and TRBJ2-6, is as follows: EAGVAQSPRYKIIEKRQSVAFWCNPISGHATLYWYQQILGQGPKLLIQFQNNGVVDDSQLPKDRFSAERLKGVDSTLKIQPAKLEDSAVYLCASTPVSGANVLTFGAGSRLTVL.

The V call is TRBV7-2, the J call TRBJ2-7; D is uncertain. CDR3 size: 12 residues. In germline, CDR1 is SGHTA, CDR2 FQGNSA. V was clipped by 6 bases and J by 4 bases, with 10 bases between them. The CDR3 nucleotides are TGTGCCAGCAGTGTTCTCCTATACGAGCAGTACTTC. It yields the protein CASSVLLYEQYF.

As concerns this clone: Other nucleotide sequences in the sample specify the same CDR3. This chain links TRBV7-2 with TRBJ2-1; 10 bases map to TRBD1. Germline V gene data show CDR1 as SGHTA and CDR2 as FQGNSA. The CDR3 is made up of 14 amino acids. V lost 1 base to trimming and J lost 7 bases; unmatched junction nucleotides: 1. The CDR3 protein is CASSLGTGGNEQFF. In DNA, the CDR3 is TGTGCCAGCAGCTTAGGGACAGGGGGAAATGAGCAGTTCTTC.

The rearrangement joins TRBV7-9 to TRBJ1-1, with 8 bases aligning to TRBD1. Germline loops: CDR1 SEHNR, CDR2 FQNEAQ (reference sequence). This CDR3 comprises 14 residues. V trimming: 5 bases; J trimming: 4 bases; junction bases outside the gene matches: 6. The chain's CDR3 is CASSLGQVLTEAFF. In DNA form, the CDR3 reads TGTGCCAGCAGCCTGGGACAGGTTCTCACTGAAGCTTTCTTT.

This sequence joins TRBV7-2 and TRBJ2-2; a possible D gene is TRBD2 (6 bases). This CDR3 comprises 14 residues. The germline V and J ends were trimmed by 5 bases and 4 bases, with 11 bases remaining between them. Germline CDR1 reads SGHTA; CDR2 reads FQGNSA. As DNA, the CDR3 is TGTGCCAGCAGCGCGGGGTGGGGCACCGGGGAGCTGTTTTTT. Translation gives CASSAGWGTGELFF.

J is TRBJ2-7 and V is TRBV7-9; 14 bases line up with TRBD2. The CDR3 is made up of 15 amino acids. Germline loops: CDR1 SEHNR, CDR2 FQNEAQ (reference sequence). J gave up 4 bases and V 5 bases, and 4 bases lay outside the gene matches. The DNA of the CDR3 is TGTGCCAGCAGCCCCGGGACTAGCGGGGGTTACGAGCAGTACTTC. This gives the protein CASSPGTSGGYEQYF.

The table lists this clone with a few counts. The V call is TRBV5-1, the J call TRBJ2-3; maybe TRBD1 (6 bases). Germline CDR1 and CDR2: SGHRS and YFSETQ. With 4 bases removed from V and 0 bases from J, the gap between germline ends came to 12 bases. The CDR3 is made up of 15 amino acids. The chain's CDR3 is CASSTGQESTDTQYF. The CDR3 DNA reads TGCGCCAGCAGCACAGGGCAGGAAAGCACAGATACGCAGTATTTT.

The rearrangement joins TRBV10-1 to TRBJ2-1; 8 bases align to TRBD2. Germline lookup yields CDR1 WNHNN and CDR2 SYGVQD (reference sequence). The CDR3 covers 15 residues. Losses at the gene ends were 4 bases for V and 7 bases for J; bases not matched to a gene: 9. The DNA for the CDR3 is TGCGCCAGCAGTGCGGGAGGGCCTGGGAAAAATGAGCAGTTCTTC. It yields the protein CASSAGGPGKNEQFF.

In this sample, this clone turned up once. This sequence joins TRBV11-2 and TRBJ1-2, with D maybe TRBD1 (5 bases). The germline V gene has CDR1 SGHAT and CDR2 FQNNGV. Trimming shortened V by 2 bases and J by 2 bases, and 18 bases separated the two germline ends. The CDR3 covers 17 residues. CDR3 DNA sequence: TGTGCCAGCAGCTTATCTGGGACCCCTCGCGGGAACTATGGCTACACCTTC. Amino acids: CASSLSGTPRGNYGYTF.

The rearrangement joins TRBV9 to TRBJ2-5; D is undetermined. This CDR3 contains 16 residues. Germline V gene sequence: CDR1 SGDLS, CDR2 YYNGEE. V was shortened by 3 bases and J by 4 bases, with 19 bases between the two germline ends. CDR3 coding DNA: TGTGCCAGCAGCGCGGTTGGCAGCCCCCGAAGAGAGACCCAGTACTTC. As protein: CASSAVGSPRRETQYF.

The rearrangement uses TRBV5-1 and TRBJ2-7, with TRBD2 matching over 16 bases. Trimming cost V 4 bases and J 0 bases; bases outside gene matches: 13. From germline, CDR1 is SGHRS and CDR2 YFSETQ. The CDR3 extends over 20 amino acids. Written as DNA, the CDR3 is TGCGCCAGCAGCCCCCAGGAGGGGACTAGCGGGAGGGCCGTCTCCTACGAGCAGTACTTC. Its protein is CASSPQEGTSGRAVSYEQYF.

V gene TRBV18 combines with J gene TRBJ2-4, with 12 positions matching TRBD2. The germline gives CDR1 KGHSH, CDR2 LQKENI. Losses at the gene ends were 4 bases for V and 7 bases for J; bases not matched to a gene: 8. The CDR3 sequence is 16 residues long. The CDR3 reads CASSQLAGGSWNIQYF. CDR3 nucleotide sequence: TGTGCCAGCTCACAACTAGCGGGAGGATCGTGGAACATTCAGTACTTC.

This clone was observed once. In the same sample, other DNA sequences code for this CDR3. The chain links TRBV5-1 to TRBJ2-6; D remains ambiguous. V shed 4 bases and J shed 0 bases, with 11 bases lying between them. Germline assignment: CDR1 SGHRS and CDR2 YFSETQ. The CDR3 sequence is 16 residues long. This chain's CDR3 is CASSPGRSSGANVLTF. The CDR3 region has the DNA TGCGCCAGCAGCCCCGGAAGAAGCTCTGGGGCCAACGTCCTGACTTTC.

This clone was observed a handful of times. The V gene is TRBV15, the J gene TRBJ1-3, with D possibly matching TRBD1 (5 bases). CDR3 length equals 15 residues. CDR1 is LNHNV, CDR2 YYDKDF, per germline (reference sequence). V was trimmed by 1 base and J by 2 bases, leaving 9 bases between them. In DNA form, the CDR3 reads TGTGCCACCAGCAGAGCACAGGCGGCTGGAAACACCATATATTTT. Its protein is CATSRAQAAGNTIYF.

The genes are TRBV11-1 and TRBJ2-7; D is uncertain. The V end was cut by 5 bases, the J end by 9 bases, with 17 bases between. The CDR3 has 13 residues. In germline, CDR1 is SGHAT, CDR2 FQDESV (reference sequence). CDR3 DNA sequence: TGTGCCAGCAGCCCTGGGCCCGCCTCCGGGCAGTACTTC. Its protein product is CASSPGPASGQYF.

The gene calls are TRBV7-3 and TRBJ1-5; perhaps TRBD1 as D (5 bases). Trimming took off 5 bases at V and 4 bases at J, with 12 bases between the two ends. The CDR3 runs 14 residues. The germline V gene encodes CDR1 SGHTA and CDR2 FQGTGA. CDR3 protein: CASSRGGANQPQHF. The CDR3 DNA reads TGTGCCAGCAGCAGGGGCGGGGCGAATCAGCCCCAGCATTTT.

The chain is built from TRBV2 and TRBJ2-1; a weak D match, TRBD2 (6 bases). The CDR3 has 16 amino acids. The germline CDR1 and CDR2 sequences are SNHLY and FYNNEI. Trimming left V 2 bases short and J 5 bases short, with 16 bases between. The CDR3 here is CASSEWGEFRDNEQFF. CDR3 nucleotide sequence: TGTGCCAGCAGTGAATGGGGGGAGTTTAGGGACAATGAGCAGTTCTTC.

This sequence joins TRBV6-5 and TRBJ1-4, with 9 bases aligning to TRBD1. With V trimmed by 6 bases and J by 6 bases, 5 bases remained unmatched. Per germline, CDR1 MNHEY and CDR2 SVGAGI. This CDR3 region has 14 residues. The CDR3 sequence: CASRSTGGDEKLFF. The CDR3 DNA is TGTGCCAGCAGATCTACAGGGGGCGATGAAAAACTGTTTTTT.

The CDR3 is CASSPRTSGRVRNEQFF. The CDR3 DNA follows: TGTGCCAGTAGTCCGCGGACTAGCGGGAGGGTCCGCAATGAGCAGTTCTTC. The J gene is TRBJ2-1, the V gene TRBV19; the match to TRBD2 covers 15 bases. The V and J ends lost 5 bases and 6 bases, in that order; junction bases with no gene match: 8. Germline values: CDR1 LNHDA, CDR2 SQIVND (reference sequence). The length of the CDR3 is 17 residues.

The rearrangement links TRBV11-2 to TRBJ1-6; D uncertain. The CDR3 has 14 residues. Between the trimmed V and J ends, which lost 5 bases and 7 bases, there was a span of 12 bases. Looked up from germline, CDR1 is SGHAT and CDR2 is FQNNGV. This chain's CDR3 is CASSPEVLNSPLHF. DNA for the CDR3: TGTGCCAGCAGCCCCGAAGTATTAAATTCACCCCTCCACTTT.

The table lists this clone with a few counts. The chain uses TRBV28 and TRBJ1-1; D remains ambiguous. This CDR3 is 12 amino acids long. Germline assignment: CDR1 MDHEN and CDR2 SYDVKM. V lost 3 bases, J lost 0 bases, and 2 bases lay in between. The CDR3: CASSFMNTEAFF. In DNA, the CDR3 is TGTGCCAGCAGTTTCATGAACACTGAAGCTTTCTTT.

This rearrangement joins TRBV6-5 to TRBJ1-6; no firm D call. CDR3 size: 15 residues. Trimming pared 5 bases from V and 9 bases from J, leaving 17 bases between. The germline gives CDR1 MNHEY, CDR2 SVGAGI. The DNA for the CDR3 is TGTGCCAGCAGTCTAGACTCCAACTCCATTTCACCCCTCCACTTT. The encoded protein is CASSLDSNSISPLHF.

The chain links TRBV5-1 to TRBJ2-5, with D uncertain. Per the germline V gene, CDR1 is SGHRS and CDR2 is YFSETQ. The CDR3 contains 17 residues. Trimming took 0 bases from V and 1 from J, leaving 16 bases between them. The CDR3 loop reads CASSLGGSDRVQETQYF. In nucleotides, the CDR3 is TGCGCCAGCAGCTTGGGAGGTTCGGACCGGGTCCAAGAGACCCAGTACTTC.

The chain recombines TRBV11-2 with TRBJ2-5; the D is unclear. The CDR3 has 13 amino acids. Germline V gives CDR1 SGHAT, CDR2 FQNNGV. V gave up 3 bases and J gave up 5 bases, with 10 bases separating them. The CDR3 loop reads CASSFRPVETQYF. Here the CDR3 DNA reads TGTGCCAGCAGCTTTAGGCCGGTGGAGACCCAGTACTTC.

This chain joins TRBV30 and TRBJ1-2; possible D gene TRBD1, 5 bases. The CDR3 contains 15 residues. Germline V CDR1 and CDR2: GTSNPN, SVGIG (reference sequence). V lost 4 bases and J lost 1, with 16 bases in between. As DNA, the CDR3 is TGTGCCTGGACCCGGGCAGGGCGACTTAACTATGGCTACACCTTC. This translates into CAWTRAGRLNYGYTF.

In its sample, this clone was seen many times. This chain joins TRBV9 and TRBJ2-1, with 9 nucleotides matching TRBD2. The germline V gene encodes CDR1 SGDLS and CDR2 YYNGEE. The junction had 5 bases not matched to a gene; V was cut back by 4 bases and J by 0 bases. The CDR3 is 16 residues long. This chain's CDR3 is CASSRSGSASYNEQFF. The CDR3 coding sequence is TGTGCCAGCAGCCGTAGCGGGAGCGCCTCCTACAATGAGCAGTTCTTC.